This section outlines one TCR beta chain sequence together with its context. Its target is unknown. This specimen belongs to a study of CD8 T cells in ankylosing spondylitis. Notes on the study in general: Clones linked to disease were reported to show significant enrichment in matched ankylosing spondylitis synovial fluid.

In TCRdb, the 5' RACE reads were re-called with MiXCR into one record per CDR3 protein. The table records a few hundred thousand distinct CDR3 sequences, around 18% of them present only once. What was sequenced was blood, either unsorted or a sorted T cell fraction (not recorded which). The clonotype comes from a male donor with ankylosing spondylitis or in good health (not recorded which).

CDR3 region: CASSQVPTGELFF. CDR3 DNA sequence: TGTGCCAGCAGCCAAGTTCCCACCGGGGAGCTGTTTTTT. The V gene is TRBV3-1, the J gene TRBJ2-2; no firm D call. The V and J ends lost 1 base and 4 bases respectively, with 4 bases between them. The CDR3 has 13 residues. Germline V gene sequence: CDR1 LGHDT, CDR2 YNNKEL (reference sequence).